The 30 T cell receptor beta chains below come from one sample, sequenced in a study of preoperative IRX-2 immunotherapy in early breast cancer. Sequencing was performed with immunoSEQ multiplex PCR; in TCRdb, only in-frame clones are kept and a portion is missing. There are 35,000 to 40,000 clones in the sample; 82% occur only once, and about 1.5% lies in the top ten. Indicated treatment: preoperative locoregional IRX-2 cytokine immunotherapy. The input for sequencing was lymph node tissue, taken after IRX-2 immunotherapy. These receptor sequences come from a human donor with breast cancer.

The V call is TRBV28, the J call TRBJ2-5; D is possibly TRBD1 (6 bases). Trimming stripped 5 bases from V and 5 bases from J, with 15 bases between. This CDR3 is 14 amino acids long. Germline loops: CDR1 MDHEN, CDR2 SYDVKM. CDR3: CASSNSDSPETQYF. The CDR3, as DNA: TGTGCCAGCAGTAACTCGGACAGCCCGGAGACCCAGTACTTC.

In this sample, this clone turned up once. The J gene is TRBJ2-7, the V gene TRBV11-3; D unresolved. CDR3 length equals 14 residues. Trimming stripped 3 bases from V and 2 bases from J, with 11 bases between. The germline CDR1 and CDR2 sequences are SGHNT and YENEEA. CDR3 sequence reads: CASSFRTLPYEQYF. The CDR3 DNA is TGTGCCAGCAGCTTCCGGACCCTACCCTACGAGCAGTACTTC. Combining the CDR3 with reference TRBV11-3 and TRBJ2-7 gives the whole variable domain EAGVVQSPRYKIIEKKQPVAFWCNPISGHNTLYWYLQNLGQGPELLIRYENEEAVDDSQLPKDRFSAERLKGVDSTLKIQPAELGDSAVYLCASSFRTLPYEQYFGPGTRLTVT.

The V and J genes are TRBV19 and TRBJ2-6, with 7 bases fitting TRBD1. Germline lookup yields CDR1 LNHDA and CDR2 SQIVND (reference sequence). V lost 9 bases, J lost 4 bases, and 9 bases stayed unmatched. The CDR3 is made up of 15 amino acids. The CDR3 sequence: CASRDSRSGANVLTF. The CDR3 DNA follows: TGTGCCAGCCGGGACAGCCGATCCGGGGCCAACGTCCTGACTTTC.

This chain uses TRBV11-3 with TRBJ1-1; 8 bases line up with TRBD1. Germline values: CDR1 SGHNT, CDR2 YENEEA. With 4 bases clipped from V and 1 base from J, the junction kept 5 bases outside the gene matches. There are 15 residues in the CDR3. Here the CDR3 DNA reads TGTGCCAGCAGCTACGGGGGGACAGGGAACACTGAAGCTTTCTTT. It codes for CASSYGGTGNTEAFF.

The chain is built from TRBV16 and TRBJ2-1; D unclear. Germline loops: CDR1 KGHSY, CDR2 FQNENV. The CDR3 consists of 12 residues. Deletions cut 0 bases from V and 6 bases from J, with 3 bases between. CDR3: CASSQSTNEQFF. The DNA for the CDR3 is TGTGCCAGCAGCCAATCGACCAATGAGCAGTTCTTC.

This clone showed up just a few times. The V gene is TRBV28, the J gene TRBJ2-7; TRBD1 aligns across 7 bases. Germline CDR1 is MDHEN and CDR2 is SYDVKM. V gave up 6 bases and J gave up 5 bases; unmatched junction bases: 10. The CDR3 totals 14 residues. The CDR3 nucleotides read TGTGCCAGCAGCCTCGACAGGGTAATCCACGAGCAGTACTTC. This codes for CASSLDRVIHEQYF.

The chain uses TRBV9 and TRBJ1-1, with D perhaps matching TRBD1 (6 bases). Germline V lookup: CDR1 SGDLS, CDR2 YYNGEE. V lost 5 bases and J lost 1, with 9 bases in between. The CDR3 spans 13 residues. CDR3 nucleotides: TGTGCCAGCAGTCAGACAGGGAACACTGAAGCTTTCTTT. It codes for CASSQTGNTEAFF.

The V and J genes are TRBV28 and TRBJ1-1; TRBD1 aligns across 9 bases. The CDR3 loop spans 14 amino acids. The junction had 4 bases not matched to a gene; V was cut back by 2 bases and J by 6 bases. Germline lookup yields CDR1 MDHEN and CDR2 SYDVKM. CDR3 coding DNA: TGTGCCAGCAGTTTAGGGACAGGGCATGCTGAAGCTTTCTTT. It encodes CASSLGTGHAEAFF.

This clone showed up just a few times. This sequence joins TRBV6-8 and TRBJ2-5, with 8 bases aligning to TRBD2. After removal of 7 bases from V and 5 bases from J, the junction contained 9 bases not matched to a gene. The CDR3 consists of 14 residues. Germline V lookup: CDR1 MNHGY, CDR2 SAAAGT. CDR3 sequence (DNA): TGTGCCAGCAAAACTAGCGGAGGATTTGAGACCCAGTACTTC. As protein: CASKTSGGFETQYF.

This clone was observed once. The gene calls are TRBV6-8 and TRBJ2-3; D not certain. V shed 10 bases and J shed 2 bases, with 19 bases lying between them. The CDR3 covers 15 residues. CDR1 is MNHGY, CDR2 SAAAGT, per germline. The CDR3 reads CATTDLPGITDTQYF. The CDR3 DNA follows: TGTGCCACCACTGACCTGCCGGGCATCACAGATACGCAGTATTTT.

The chain employs TRBV7-6 and TRBJ1-4, with D hard to call. The germline CDR1 and CDR2 sequences are SGHVS and FNYEAQ. The CDR3 totals 15 residues. Deletions cut 4 bases from V and 8 bases from J, with 17 bases between. CDR3 protein: CASSWRAGEGEKLFF. The CDR3, as DNA: TGTGCCAGCAGCTGGCGGGCCGGGGAGGGCGAAAAACTGTTTTTT.

CDR3 region: CATSSGRGLNTEAFF. DNA of the CDR3: TGTGCCACCAGCAGTGGAAGGGGTCTGAACACTGAAGCTTTCTTT. The J gene is TRBJ1-1, the V gene TRBV15; tentative D call: TRBD1 (5 bases). Germline-derived CDR1 and CDR2 are LNHNV and YYDKDF (reference sequence). The CDR3 has 15 residues. The V end lost 3 bases, the J end lost 0 bases, and 11 bases lay between the germline ends.

V and J are TRBV19 and TRBJ2-1; 10 bases map to TRBD2. J gave up 6 bases and V 3 bases, and 5 bases lay outside the gene matches. The CDR3 spans 15 residues. Germline CDR1 and CDR2: LNHDA and SQIVND (reference sequence). The DNA for the CDR3 is TGTGCCAGTAGTATGACCAGCGGGGGGGCCAATGAGCAGTTCTTC. Residues: CASSMTSGGANEQFF.

V gene TRBV1 combines with J gene TRBJ1-2; the DNA was not used to check the table's D call, TRBD1. TRBV1 is deemed a pseudogene. This CDR3 is 18 amino acids long. Written as DNA, the CDR3 is TGCGCCAGCAGCCAAGATTTTTCAGCGACAGTAGCTAACTATGGCTACACCTTC. Translation gives CASSQDFSATVANYGYTF.

The chain links TRBV5-1 to TRBJ2-7; the match to TRBD2 covers 14 bases. The CDR3 consists of 15 residues. Trimming took 3 bases from V and 2 from J; bases not matched to a gene: 1. Per the germline V gene, CDR1 is SGHRS and CDR2 is YFSETQ. The CDR3: CASSSGLAGAYEQYF. The DNA of the CDR3 is TGCGCCAGCAGCTCGGGACTAGCGGGGGCCTACGAGCAGTACTTC.

The V gene is TRBV11-3, the J gene TRBJ2-1; 7 nucleotides agree with TRBD2. The CDR3 sequence is 15 residues long. Germline V gives CDR1 SGHNT, CDR2 YENEEA. V lost 2 bases to trimming and J lost 3 bases; unmatched junction nucleotides: 4. In DNA form, the CDR3 reads TGTGCCAGCAGCTTATCTAGCGGCTTCTACAATGAGCAGTTCTTC. It yields the protein CASSLSSGFYNEQFF.

The J gene is TRBJ1-2, the V gene TRBV5-1; D is possibly TRBD1 (5 bases). V gave up 0 bases and J gave up 4 bases, with 16 bases separating them. This CDR3 has 16 amino acids. CDR1 is SGHRS and CDR2 is YFSETQ in the germline V gene. The CDR3 DNA follows: TGCGCCAGCAGCTTGGGGTCGCGAGGGGAGGTCTATGGCTACACCTTC. Translating it yields CASSLGSRGEVYGYTF.

The chain has TRBV23-1 and TRBJ1-1; maybe TRBD1 (5 bases). TRBV23-1 is known as an ORF, though its function is uncertain. The germline V and J ends were trimmed by 6 bases and 5 bases, with 19 bases remaining between them. CDR3 length: 15 amino acids. CDR3 nucleotide sequence: TGCGCCAGCAGCCAAGCGCGGGACCGGAGGACTGAAGCTTTCTTT. The encoded protein is CASSQARDRRTEAFF.

The V call is TRBV11-3, the J call TRBJ2-5; unclear D gene. The CDR3 is 16 residues long. Germline V gene data show CDR1 as SGHNT and CDR2 as YENEEA. Trimming removed 5 bases at V and 5 bases at J, with 21 bases between. CDR3 residues: CASSPQRFFIGETQYF. DNA of the CDR3: TGTGCCAGCAGCCCCCAGAGGTTTTTTATCGGGGAGACCCAGTACTTC.

This clone was counted a few times. Written as DNA, the CDR3 is TGTGCCAGCAGTTCGAGGACAGGGCGTGAGCAGTTCTTC. The encoded protein is CASSSRTGREQFF. The chain couples TRBV28 to TRBJ2-1; 8 bases align to TRBD1. This CDR3 spans 13 amino acids. V was pared by 4 bases and J by 9 bases, with 5 bases of the junction left unmatched. Germline CDR1 MDHEN, CDR2 SYDVKM.

J is TRBJ1-2 and V is TRBV11-3; D perhaps matches TRBD1 (6 bases). The CDR3 contains 17 residues. V was cut by 4 bases and J by 2 bases, with 20 bases left in between. Germline CDR1 and CDR2: SGHNT and YENEEA. The CDR3 region is CASSSSGQITENYGYTF. CDR3 nucleotide sequence: TGTGCCAGCAGCTCTTCCGGACAGATCACCGAAAACTATGGCTACACCTTC.

The rearrangement links TRBV30 to TRBJ2-3, with 7 bases that match TRBD1. This CDR3 spans 14 amino acids. Germline values: CDR1 GTSNPN, CDR2 SVGIG (reference sequence). V trimming: 0 bases; J trimming: 4 bases; junction bases outside the gene matches: 4. This chain's CDR3 is CAWSVNRGPDTQYF. The CDR3 DNA reads as TGTGCCTGGAGTGTAAACAGGGGCCCAGATACGCAGTATTTT.

CDR3 sequence: CSVETPRGRGTEAFF. DNA for the CDR3: TGCAGCGTTGAAACCCCTCGAGGGAGGGGCACTGAAGCTTTCTTT. The chain uses TRBV29-1 and TRBJ1-1; D perhaps matches TRBD1 (5 bases). V was trimmed by 2 bases and J by 4 bases, leaving 17 bases between them. This CDR3 is 15 amino acids long. In germline, CDR1 is SQVTM, CDR2 ANQGSEA.

The rearrangement uses TRBV11-3 and TRBJ1-6; 9 bases match TRBD1. This CDR3 contains 15 residues. Trimming cost V 4 bases and J 6 bases; bases outside gene matches: 4. Germline CDR1 is SGHNT and CDR2 is YENEEA. The CDR3: CASSSGQGRNSPLHF. CDR3 DNA sequence: TGTGCCAGCAGCTCGGGACAGGGACGTAATTCACCCCTCCACTTT.

The gene calls are TRBV28 and TRBJ2-7; possibly TRBD1 for D (6 bases). V dropped 7 bases and J dropped 5 bases, with 21 bases sitting between them. Germline CDR1 MDHEN, CDR2 SYDVKM. The CDR3 covers 15 residues. CDR3 loop: CASIPPGPKGDEQYF. The CDR3 DNA reads TGTGCCAGCATTCCACCGGGCCCCAAGGGGGACGAGCAGTACTTC.

V and J are TRBV6-8 and TRBJ2-7, with TRBD1 as a possible D gene (5 bases). The V end lost 6 bases, the J end lost 3 bases, and 18 bases lay between the germline ends. CDR1 is MNHGY, CDR2 SAAAGT, per germline. The CDR3 length is 15 residues. The CDR3 DNA follows: TGTGCCAGCAGCGCACCACGACAGTCGCACTACGAGCAGTACTTC. It specifies CASSAPRQSHYEQYF.

This clone is classed as medium-sized. This chain links TRBV29-1 with TRBJ1-1, with 10 bases identical to TRBD1. The ends lost 5 bases at V and 2 bases at J; junction bases unmatched: 17. Germline loops: CDR1 SQVTM, CDR2 ANQGSEA. The CDR3 covers 18 residues. CDR3 coding DNA: TGCAGCGTTCCCCGAATAGGGGGGAGACAGGGGGCAAACACTGAAGCTTTCTTT. This gives the protein CSVPRIGGRQGANTEAFF.

Note on this clone: Mismatch with germline at one junction end may stem from a read error. V and J are TRBV12-5 and TRBJ1-1, with a possible D match to TRBD1 (6 bases). Germline loops: CDR1 LGHNT, CDR2 FRNRAP. The CDR3 has 13 amino acids. CDR3 sequence (DNA): TGTGCCAGCAACCCTAACCGGGACACCGAAGCTTTCTTT. Amino acids: CASNPNRDTEAFF.

This clone was picked up a small number of times. The CDR3 reads CASSLGRGPYNEQFF. In DNA form, the CDR3 reads TGTGCCAGCAGCTTAGGGAGGGGGCCCTACAATGAGCAGTTCTTC. V usage is TRBV11-3 and J usage is TRBJ2-1, with a possible D match to TRBD1 (7 bases). Germline V lookup: CDR1 SGHNT, CDR2 YENEEA. V was shortened by 1 base and J by 2 bases, with 9 bases between the two germline ends. The CDR3 covers 15 residues.

V is TRBV12-5 and J is TRBJ1-5, with TRBD1 as a possible D gene (5 bases). V was shortened by 9 bases and J by 3 bases, with 12 bases between the two germline ends. CDR3 length: 13 residues. The germline gives CDR1 LGHNT, CDR2 FRNRAP. In nucleotides, the CDR3 is TGTGCTAGCTCCCGACAGTCCAATCAGCCCCAGCATTTT. As protein: CASSRQSNQPQHF.